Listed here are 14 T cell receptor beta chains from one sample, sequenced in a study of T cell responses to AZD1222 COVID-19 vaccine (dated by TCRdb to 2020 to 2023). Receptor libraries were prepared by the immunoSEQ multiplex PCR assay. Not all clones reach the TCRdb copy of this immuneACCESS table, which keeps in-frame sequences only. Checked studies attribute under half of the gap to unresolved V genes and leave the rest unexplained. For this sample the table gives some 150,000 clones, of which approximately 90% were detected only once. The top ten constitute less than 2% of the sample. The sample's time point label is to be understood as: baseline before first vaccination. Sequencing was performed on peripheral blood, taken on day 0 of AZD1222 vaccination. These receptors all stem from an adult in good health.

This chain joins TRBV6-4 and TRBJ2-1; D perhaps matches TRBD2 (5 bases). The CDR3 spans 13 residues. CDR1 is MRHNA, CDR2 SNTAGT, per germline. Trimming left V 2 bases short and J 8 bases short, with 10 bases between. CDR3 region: CASSDLRGDEQFF. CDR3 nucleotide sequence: TGTGCCAGCAGTGACCTTCGGGGAGATGAGCAGTTCTTC.

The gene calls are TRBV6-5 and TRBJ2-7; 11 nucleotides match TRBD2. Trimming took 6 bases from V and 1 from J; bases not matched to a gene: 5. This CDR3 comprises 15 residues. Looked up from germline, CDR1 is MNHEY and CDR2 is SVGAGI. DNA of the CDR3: TGTGCCAGCAGGGCGGGACTAGCGGCATCCTACGAGCAGTACTTC. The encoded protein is CASRAGLAASYEQYF.

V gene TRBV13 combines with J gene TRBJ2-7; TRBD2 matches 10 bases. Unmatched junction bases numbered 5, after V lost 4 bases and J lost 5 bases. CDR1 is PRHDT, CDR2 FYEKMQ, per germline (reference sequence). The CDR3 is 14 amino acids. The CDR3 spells CASSSGTSVNEQYF. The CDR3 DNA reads TGTGCCAGCAGCTCGGGGACTAGCGTTAACGAGCAGTACTTC.

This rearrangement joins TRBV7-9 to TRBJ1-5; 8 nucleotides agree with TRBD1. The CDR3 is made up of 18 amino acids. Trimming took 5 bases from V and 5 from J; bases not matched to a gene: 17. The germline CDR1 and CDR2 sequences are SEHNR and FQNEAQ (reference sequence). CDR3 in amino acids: CASSRGQVVGQWDQPQHF. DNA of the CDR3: TGTGCCAGCAGCAGGGGACAGGTGGTGGGCCAATGGGATCAGCCCCAGCATTTT.

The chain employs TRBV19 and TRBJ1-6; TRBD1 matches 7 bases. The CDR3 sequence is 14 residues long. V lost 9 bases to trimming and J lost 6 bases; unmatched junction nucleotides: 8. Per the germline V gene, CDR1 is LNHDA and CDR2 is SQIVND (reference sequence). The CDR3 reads CASRDGTANSPLHF. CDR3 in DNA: TGTGCCAGCCGGGACGGGACAGCTAATTCACCCCTCCACTTT.

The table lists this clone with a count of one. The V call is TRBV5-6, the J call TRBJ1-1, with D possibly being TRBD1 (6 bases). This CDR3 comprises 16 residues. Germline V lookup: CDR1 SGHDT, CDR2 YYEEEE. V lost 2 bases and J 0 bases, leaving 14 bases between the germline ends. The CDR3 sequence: CASSLNTGNMNTEAFF. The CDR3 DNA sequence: TGTGCCAGCAGCTTAAATACAGGGAACATGAACACTGAAGCTTTCTTT.

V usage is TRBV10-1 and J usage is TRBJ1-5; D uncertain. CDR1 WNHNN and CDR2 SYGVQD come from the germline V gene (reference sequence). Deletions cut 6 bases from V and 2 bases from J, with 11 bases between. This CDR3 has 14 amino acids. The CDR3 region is CASSRVKRNQPQHF. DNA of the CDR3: TGCGCCAGCAGCCGGGTCAAACGCAATCAGCCCCAGCATTTT.

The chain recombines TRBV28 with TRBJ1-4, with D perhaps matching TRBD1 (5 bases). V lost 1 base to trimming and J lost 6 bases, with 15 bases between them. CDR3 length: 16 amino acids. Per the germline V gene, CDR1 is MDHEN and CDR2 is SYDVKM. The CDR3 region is CASSLYPGQGDEKLFF. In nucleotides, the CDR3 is TGTGCCAGCAGTTTATACCCAGGGCAAGGGGATGAAAAACTGTTTTTT.

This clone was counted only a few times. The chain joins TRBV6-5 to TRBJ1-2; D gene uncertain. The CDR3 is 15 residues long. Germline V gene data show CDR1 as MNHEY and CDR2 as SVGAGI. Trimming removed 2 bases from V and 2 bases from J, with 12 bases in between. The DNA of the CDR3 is TGTGCCAGCAGTTACGCAATCGGACTAAACTATGGCTACACCTTC. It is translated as CASSYAIGLNYGYTF.

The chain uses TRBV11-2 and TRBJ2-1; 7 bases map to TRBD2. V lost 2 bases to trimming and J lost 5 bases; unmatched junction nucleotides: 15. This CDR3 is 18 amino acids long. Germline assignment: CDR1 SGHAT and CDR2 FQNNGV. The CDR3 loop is CASSLFDGDYYGDNEQFF. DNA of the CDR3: TGTGCCAGCAGCTTATTCGATGGGGACTACTACGGCGACAATGAGCAGTTCTTC.

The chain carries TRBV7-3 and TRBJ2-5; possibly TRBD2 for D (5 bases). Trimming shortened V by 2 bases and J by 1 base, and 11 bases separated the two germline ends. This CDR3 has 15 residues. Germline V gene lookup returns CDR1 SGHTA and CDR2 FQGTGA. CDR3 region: CASSLSGTTQETQYF. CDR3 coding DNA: TGTGCCAGCAGCTTATCGGGAACTACCCAAGAGACCCAGTACTTC. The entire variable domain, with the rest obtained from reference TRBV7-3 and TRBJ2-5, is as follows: GAGVSQTPSNKVTEKGKYVELRCDPISGHTALYWYRQSLGQGPEFLIYFQGTGAADDSGLPNDRFFAVRPEGSVSTLKIQRTERGDSAVYLCASSLSGTTQETQYFGPGTRLLVL.

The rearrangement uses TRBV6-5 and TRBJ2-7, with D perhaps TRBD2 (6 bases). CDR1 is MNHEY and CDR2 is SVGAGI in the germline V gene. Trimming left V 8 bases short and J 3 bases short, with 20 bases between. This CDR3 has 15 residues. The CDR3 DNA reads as TGTGCCAGCGACGACCGGGACTTAAAGTTCTACGAGCAGTACTTC. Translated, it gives CASDDRDLKFYEQYF.

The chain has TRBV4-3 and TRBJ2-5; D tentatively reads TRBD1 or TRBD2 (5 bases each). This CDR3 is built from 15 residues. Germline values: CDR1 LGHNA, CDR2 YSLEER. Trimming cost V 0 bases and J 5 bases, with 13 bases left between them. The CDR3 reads CASSQDRGEGETQYF. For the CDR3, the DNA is TGCGCCAGCAGCCAAGATAGGGGTGAGGGGGAGACCCAGTACTTC.

CDR3 DNA sequence: TGTGCCAGCAGTGACTCGGGGGGTGAGCAGTTCTTC. This encodes CASSDSGGEQFF. The chain carries TRBV6-4 and TRBJ2-1, with D possibly being TRBD2 (6 bases). Per the germline V gene, CDR1 is MRHNA and CDR2 is SNTAGT. V lost 0 bases to trimming and J lost 9 bases, with 6 bases between them. This CDR3 has 12 amino acids.